The entry that follows covers one T cell receptor beta chain sequence. Its antigen remains unknown. MiXCR, applied by TCRdb to the 5' RACE reads, yields one record per CDR3 protein. Seen here are 500,000 to 650,000 distinct CDR3 sequences, about 13% observed once, and the top ten hold roughly an eighth. These data are taken from a study of T cells after yellow fever vaccination. Study-wide context: Preparing low-cell-number fractions relied on SMART-Seq v4 Ultra Low Input.

Overall study results and limits: Compared with primary, the secondary response was weaker and peaked at day 5, not 15.

The CDR3 covers 11 residues. In germline, CDR1 is DFQATT, CDR2 SNEGSKA (reference sequence). V lost 5 bases to trimming and J lost 6 bases, with 10 bases between them. Sequencing was performed on PBMCs, taken on the day of the yellow fever booster vaccination. This chain uses TRBV20-1 with TRBJ1-1, with D possibly being TRBD1 (5 bases). The TCR comes from a man aged 25 to 45 who received the YFV17D yellow fever vaccine. The CDR3 nucleotides are TGCAGTGCTCCCAGGGAAGCTGAAGCTTTCTTT. Amino acid sequence: CSAPREAEAFF.